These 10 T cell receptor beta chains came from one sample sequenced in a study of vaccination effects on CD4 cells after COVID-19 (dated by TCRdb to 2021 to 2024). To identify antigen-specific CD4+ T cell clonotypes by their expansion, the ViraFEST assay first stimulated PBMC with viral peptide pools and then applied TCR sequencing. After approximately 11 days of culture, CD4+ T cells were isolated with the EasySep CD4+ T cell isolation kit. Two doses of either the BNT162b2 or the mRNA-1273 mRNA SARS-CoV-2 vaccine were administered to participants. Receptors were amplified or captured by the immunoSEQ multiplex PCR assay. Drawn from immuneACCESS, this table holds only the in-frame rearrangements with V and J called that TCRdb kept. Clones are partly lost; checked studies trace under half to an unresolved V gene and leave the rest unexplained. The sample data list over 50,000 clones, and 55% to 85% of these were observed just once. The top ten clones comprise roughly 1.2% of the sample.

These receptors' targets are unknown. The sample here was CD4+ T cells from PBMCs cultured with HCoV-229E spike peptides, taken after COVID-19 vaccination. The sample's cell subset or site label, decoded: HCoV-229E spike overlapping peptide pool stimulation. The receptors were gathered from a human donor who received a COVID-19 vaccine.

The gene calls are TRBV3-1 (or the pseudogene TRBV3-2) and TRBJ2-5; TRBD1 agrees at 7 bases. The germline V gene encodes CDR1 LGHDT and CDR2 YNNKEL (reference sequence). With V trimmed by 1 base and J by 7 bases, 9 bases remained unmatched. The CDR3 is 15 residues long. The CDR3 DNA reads TGTGCCAGCAGCCAAGGTGGGACAGACGAAGGGACCCAGTACTTC. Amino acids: CASSQGGTDEGTQYF.

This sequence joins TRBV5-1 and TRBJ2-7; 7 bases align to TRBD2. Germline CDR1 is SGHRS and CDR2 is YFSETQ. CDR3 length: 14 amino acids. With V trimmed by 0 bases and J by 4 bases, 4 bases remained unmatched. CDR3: CASSLGGGGYEQYV. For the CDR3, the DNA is TGCGCCAGCAGCTTGGGGGGCGGGGGATACGAGCAGTACGTC.

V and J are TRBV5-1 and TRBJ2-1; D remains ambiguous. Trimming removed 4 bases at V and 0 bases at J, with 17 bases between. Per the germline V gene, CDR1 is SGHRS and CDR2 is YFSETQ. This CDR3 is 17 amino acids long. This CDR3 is CASSPEPPPSSYNEQFF. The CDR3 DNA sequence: TGCGCCAGCAGCCCGGAACCGCCACCTAGCTCCTACAATGAGCAGTTCTTC.

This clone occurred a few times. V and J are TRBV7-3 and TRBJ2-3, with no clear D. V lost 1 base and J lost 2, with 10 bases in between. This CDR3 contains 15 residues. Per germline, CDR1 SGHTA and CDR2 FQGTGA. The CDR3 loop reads CASSLSSRFTDTQYF. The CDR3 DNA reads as TGTGCCAGCAGCTTAAGCAGCAGGTTCACAGATACGCAGTATTTT. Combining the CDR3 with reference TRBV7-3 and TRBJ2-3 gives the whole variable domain GAGVSQTPSNKVTEKGKYVELRCDPISGHTALYWYRQSLGQGPEFLIYFQGTGAADDSGLPNDRFFAVRPEGSVSTLKIQRTERGDSAVYLCASSLSSRFTDTQYFGPGTRLTVL.

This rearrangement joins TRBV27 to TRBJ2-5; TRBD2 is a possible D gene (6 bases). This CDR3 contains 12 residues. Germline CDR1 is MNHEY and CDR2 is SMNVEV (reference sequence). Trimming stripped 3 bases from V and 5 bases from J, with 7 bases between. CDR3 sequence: CASSFGGETQYF. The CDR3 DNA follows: TGTGCCAGCAGTTTTGGGGGGGAGACCCAGTACTTC.

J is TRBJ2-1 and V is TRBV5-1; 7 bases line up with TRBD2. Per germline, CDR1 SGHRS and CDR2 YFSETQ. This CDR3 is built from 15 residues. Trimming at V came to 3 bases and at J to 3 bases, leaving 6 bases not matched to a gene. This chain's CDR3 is CASSSTERGYNEQFF. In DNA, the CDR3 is TGCGCCAGCAGCTCCACCGAGCGGGGCTACAATGAGCAGTTCTTC.

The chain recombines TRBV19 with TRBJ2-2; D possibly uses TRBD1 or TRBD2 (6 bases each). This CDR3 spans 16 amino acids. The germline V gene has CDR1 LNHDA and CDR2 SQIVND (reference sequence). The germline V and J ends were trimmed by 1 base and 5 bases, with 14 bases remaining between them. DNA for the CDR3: TGTGCCAGTAGTATAGCCGGGGGCAGGGGAACCGGGGAGCTGTTTTTT. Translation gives CASSIAGGRGTGELFF.

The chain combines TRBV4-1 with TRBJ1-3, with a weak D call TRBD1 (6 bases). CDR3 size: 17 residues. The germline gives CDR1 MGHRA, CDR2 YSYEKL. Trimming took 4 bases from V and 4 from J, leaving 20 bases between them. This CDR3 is CASSPSQGRTTGNTIYF. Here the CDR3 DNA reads TGCGCCAGCAGCCCCTCACAGGGTAGAACTACGGGAAACACCATATATTTT.

The CDR3 bases are TGTGCCAGCAGTGGGAACACCGGGGAGCTGTTTTTT. Protein product: CASSGNTGELFF. The chain combines TRBV12-3 or TRBV12-4 with TRBJ2-2; D unresolved. The CDR3 extends over 12 amino acids. V lost 5 bases, J lost 1 base, and 2 bases lay in between.

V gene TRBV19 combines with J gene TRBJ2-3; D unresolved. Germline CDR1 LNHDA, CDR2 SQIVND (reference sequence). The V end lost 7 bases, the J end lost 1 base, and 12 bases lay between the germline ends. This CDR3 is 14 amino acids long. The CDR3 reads CASKLVLGTDTQYF. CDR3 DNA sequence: TGTGCCAGTAAATTGGTCCTCGGCACAGATACGCAGTATTTT.